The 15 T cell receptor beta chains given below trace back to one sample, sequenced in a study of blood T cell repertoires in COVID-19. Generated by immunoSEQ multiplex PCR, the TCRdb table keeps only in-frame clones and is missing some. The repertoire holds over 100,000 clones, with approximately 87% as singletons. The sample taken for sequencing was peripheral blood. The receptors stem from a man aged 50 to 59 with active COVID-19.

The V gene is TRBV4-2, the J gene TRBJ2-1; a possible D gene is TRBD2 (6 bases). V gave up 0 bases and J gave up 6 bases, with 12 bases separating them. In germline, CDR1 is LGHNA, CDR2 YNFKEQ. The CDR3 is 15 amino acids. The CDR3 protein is CASSQDGGVTNEQFF. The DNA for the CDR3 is TGTGCCAGCAGCCAAGATGGCGGGGTTACCAATGAGCAGTTCTTC.

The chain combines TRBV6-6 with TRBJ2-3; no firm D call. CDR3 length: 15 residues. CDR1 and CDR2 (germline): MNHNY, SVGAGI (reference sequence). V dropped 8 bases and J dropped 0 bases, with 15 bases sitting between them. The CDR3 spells CASALMGASTDTQYF. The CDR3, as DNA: TGTGCCAGCGCCTTAATGGGCGCTAGCACAGATACGCAGTATTTT.

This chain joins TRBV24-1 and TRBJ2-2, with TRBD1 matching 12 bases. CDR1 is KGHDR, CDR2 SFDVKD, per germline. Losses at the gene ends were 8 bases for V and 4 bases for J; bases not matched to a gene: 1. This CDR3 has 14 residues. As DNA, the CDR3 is TGTGCCACCAAGGGACAGGGGGCCACCGGGGAGCTGTTTTTT. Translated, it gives CATKGQGATGELFF.

CDR3 sequence reads: CASSMFSNSGANVLTF. Here the CDR3 DNA reads TGTGCCAGTAGTATGTTTTCCAACTCTGGGGCCAACGTCCTGACTTTC. The chain combines TRBV19 with TRBJ2-6; no firm D call. Germline CDR1 reads LNHDA; CDR2 reads SQIVND (reference sequence). V was trimmed by 3 bases and J by 0 bases, leaving 9 bases between them. The length of the CDR3 is 16 residues.

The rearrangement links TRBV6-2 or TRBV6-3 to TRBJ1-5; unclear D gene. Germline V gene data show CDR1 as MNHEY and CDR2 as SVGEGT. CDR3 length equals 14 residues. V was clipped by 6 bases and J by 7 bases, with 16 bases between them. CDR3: CASSTSRLSQPQHF. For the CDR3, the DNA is TGTGCCAGCAGCACTAGTAGGCTCTCCCAGCCCCAGCATTTT.

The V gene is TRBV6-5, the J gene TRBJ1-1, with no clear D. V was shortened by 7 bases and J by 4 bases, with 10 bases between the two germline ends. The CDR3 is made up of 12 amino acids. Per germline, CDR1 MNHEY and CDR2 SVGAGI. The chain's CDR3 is CASMGRPTEAFF. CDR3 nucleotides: TGTGCCAGCATGGGGAGGCCCACTGAAGCTTTCTTT.

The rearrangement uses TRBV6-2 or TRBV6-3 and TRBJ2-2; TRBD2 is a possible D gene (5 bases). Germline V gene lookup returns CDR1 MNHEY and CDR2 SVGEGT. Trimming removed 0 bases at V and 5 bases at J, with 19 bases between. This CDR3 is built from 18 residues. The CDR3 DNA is TGTGCCAGCAGTTACTCGAAGAGGGTAGACCCGGGGACCGGGGAGCTGTTTTTT. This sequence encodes CASSYSKRVDPGTGELFF.

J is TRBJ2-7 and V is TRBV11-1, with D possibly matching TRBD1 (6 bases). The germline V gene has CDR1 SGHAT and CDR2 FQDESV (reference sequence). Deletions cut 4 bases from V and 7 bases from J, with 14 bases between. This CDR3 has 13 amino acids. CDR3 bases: TGTGCCAGCAGCTCCCAGGGGCAGGGAGAGCAGTACTTC. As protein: CASSSQGQGEQYF. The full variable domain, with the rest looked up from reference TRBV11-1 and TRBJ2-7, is EAEVAQSPRYKITEKSQAVAFWCDPISGHATLYWYRQILGQGPELLVQFQDESVVDDSQLPKDRFSAERLKGVDSTLKIQPAELGDSAMYLCASSSQGQGEQYFGPGTRLTVT.

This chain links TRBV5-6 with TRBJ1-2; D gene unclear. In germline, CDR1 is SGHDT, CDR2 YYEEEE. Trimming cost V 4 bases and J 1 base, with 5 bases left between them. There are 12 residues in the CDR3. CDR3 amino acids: CASSPGNYGYTF. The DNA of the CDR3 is TGTGCCAGCAGCCCCGGTAACTATGGCTACACCTTC. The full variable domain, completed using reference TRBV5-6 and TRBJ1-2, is DAGVTQSPTHLIKTRGQQVTLRCSPKSGHDTVSWYQQALGQGPQFIFQYYEEEERQRGNFPDRFSGHQFPNYSSELNVNALLLGDSALYLCASSPGNYGYTFGSGTRLTVV.

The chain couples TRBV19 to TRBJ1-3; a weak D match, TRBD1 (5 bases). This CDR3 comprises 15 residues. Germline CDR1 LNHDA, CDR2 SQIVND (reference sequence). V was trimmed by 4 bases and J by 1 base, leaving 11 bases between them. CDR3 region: CASSTTVLSGNTIYF. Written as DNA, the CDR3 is TGTGCCAGTAGTACGACAGTACTATCTGGAAACACCATATATTTT.

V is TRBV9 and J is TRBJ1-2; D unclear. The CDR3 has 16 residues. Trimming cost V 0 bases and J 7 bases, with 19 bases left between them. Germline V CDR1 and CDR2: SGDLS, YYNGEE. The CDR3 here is CASSVDATPLAVGYTF. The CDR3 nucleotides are TGTGCCAGCAGCGTAGATGCGACCCCGCTGGCGGTTGGCTACACCTTC. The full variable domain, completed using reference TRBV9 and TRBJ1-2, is DSGVTQTPKHLITATGQRVTLRCSPRSGDLSVYWYQQSLDQGLQFLIQYYNGEERAKGNILERFSAQQFPDLHSELNLSSLELGDSALYFCASSVDATPLAVGYTFGSGTRLTVV.

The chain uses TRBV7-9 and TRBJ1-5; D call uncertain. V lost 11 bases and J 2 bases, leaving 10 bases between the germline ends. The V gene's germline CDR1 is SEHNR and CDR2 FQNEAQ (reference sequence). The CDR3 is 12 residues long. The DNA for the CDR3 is TGTGCCTCGGCGGTCGGCAATCAGCCCCAGCATTTT. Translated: CASAVGNQPQHF.

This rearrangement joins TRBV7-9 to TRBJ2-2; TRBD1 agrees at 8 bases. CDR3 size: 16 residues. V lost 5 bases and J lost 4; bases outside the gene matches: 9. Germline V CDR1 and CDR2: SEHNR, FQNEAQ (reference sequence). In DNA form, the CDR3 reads TGTGCCAGCAGCCCCTTAGACAGGGGCCTCACCGGGGAGCTGTTTTTT. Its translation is CASSPLDRGLTGELFF.

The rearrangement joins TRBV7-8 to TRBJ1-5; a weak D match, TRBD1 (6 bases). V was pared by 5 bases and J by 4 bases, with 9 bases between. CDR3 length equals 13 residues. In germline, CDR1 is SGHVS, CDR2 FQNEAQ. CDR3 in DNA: TGTGCCAGCAGCGTAGACAGGAATCAGCCCCAGCATTTT. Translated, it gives CASSVDRNQPQHF. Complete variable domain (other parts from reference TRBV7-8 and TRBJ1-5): GAGVSQSPRYKVAKRGQDVALRCDPISGHVSLFWYQQALGQGPEFLTYFQNEAQLDKSGLPSDRFFAERPEGSVSTLKIQRTQQEDSAVYLCASSVDRNQPQHFGDGTRLSIL.

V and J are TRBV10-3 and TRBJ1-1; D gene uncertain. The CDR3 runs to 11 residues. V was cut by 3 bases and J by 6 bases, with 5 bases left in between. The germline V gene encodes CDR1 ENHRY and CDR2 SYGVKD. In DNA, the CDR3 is TGTGCCATCAGTGAAAGAGCTGAAGCTTTCTTT. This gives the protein CAISERAEAFF.